This record looks at one TCR beta chain sequence and its context. The V and J ends lost 3 bases and 4 bases respectively, with 8 bases between them. Germline V gene data show CDR1 as SGHRS and CDR2 as YFSETQ. The CDR3 spans 14 residues. TCRdb used MiXCR to reprocess the RT-PCR reads, holding one entry per CDR3 protein. The sample holds more than 850,000 distinct CDR3 sequences, approximately 19% seen once. The sample originates from a study of patients and donors after allogeneic stem cell transplantation. The chain couples TRBV5-1 to TRBJ2-6; D is ambiguous. The sequence was collected from a human donor who was either an allogeneic HSCT recipient or a stem cell or donor lymphocyte infusion donor (not recorded which). It is not recorded whose cells these are; they may come from a transplant donor. Sequencing input: blood, either unsorted or a sorted T cell fraction (not recorded which). CDR3 DNA sequence: TGCGCCAGCAGCTCGTCTGGGGGGGCCAACGTCCTGACTTTC. Translation: CASSSSGGANVLTF.